Below, 8 T cell receptor beta chains from the same sample are listed, as sequenced in a study of blood T cell repertoires in COVID-19. Generated by immunoSEQ multiplex PCR, the TCRdb table keeps only in-frame clones and is missing some. The sample includes 95,000 to 100,000 clones, about four fifths seen only once; the top ten take 15% to 20%. Sequenced sample: peripheral blood. Every receptor here comes from a woman aged 80 or over with active or convalescent COVID-19.

V and J are TRBV14 and TRBJ2-7; 10 bases agree with TRBD1. V lost 4 bases, J lost 2 bases, and 11 bases stayed unmatched. The CDR3 consists of 17 residues. From germline, CDR1 is SGHDN and CDR2 FVKESK. CDR3 residues: CASSPLRGGTGAYEQYF. In DNA form, the CDR3 reads TGTGCCAGCAGCCCCCTCAGGGGAGGGACAGGGGCCTACGAGCAGTACTTC.

The V call is TRBV9, the J call TRBJ1-6; D is undetermined. The CDR3 is 13 amino acids. CDR1 SGDLS and CDR2 YYNGEE come from the germline V gene. The V and J ends lost 5 bases and 1 base respectively, with 4 bases between them. CDR3 in amino acids: CASRSSYNSPLHF. In DNA, the CDR3 is TGTGCCAGCAGATCTTCCTATAATTCACCCCTCCACTTT. Together with reference TRBV9 and TRBJ1-6, the CDR3 gives the full variable domain: DSGVTQTPKHLITATGQRVTLRCSPRSGDLSVYWYQQSLDQGLQFLIQYYNGEERAKGNILERFSAQQFPDLHSELNLSSLELGDSALYFCASRSSYNSPLHFGNGTRLTVT.

The V call is TRBV5-1, the J call TRBJ1-2; 9 nucleotides line up with TRBD1. With V trimmed by 0 bases and J by 4 bases, 13 bases remained unmatched. The CDR3 spans 18 residues. Germline assignment: CDR1 SGHRS and CDR2 YFSETQ. CDR3 in amino acids: CASSLEGVRDRDSYGYTF. The CDR3 DNA reads TGCGCCAGCAGCTTGGAAGGCGTGAGGGACAGGGACTCCTATGGCTACACCTTC.

This chain links TRBV25-1 with TRBJ2-1; 8 nucleotides line up with TRBD2. With 6 bases clipped from V and 5 bases from J, the junction kept 15 bases outside the gene matches. The CDR3 runs to 17 residues. The germline gives CDR1 MGHDK, CDR2 SYGVNS. In DNA form, the CDR3 reads TGTGCCAGCAGCCCGGGAGGGGCTAGCAGTGTCAACAATGAGCAGTTCTTC. As protein: CASSPGGASSVNNEQFF. The variable domain in full, with the rest retrieved from reference TRBV25-1 and TRBJ2-1, is EADIYQTPRYLVIGTGKKITLECSQTMGHDKMYWYQQDPGMELHLIHYSYGVNSTEKGDLSSESTVSRIRTEHFPLTLESARPSHTSQYLCASSPGGASSVNNEQFFGPGTRLTVL.

This clone was recorded a few times. This chain joins TRBV3-1 (or the pseudogene TRBV3-2) and TRBJ2-3; D might be TRBD1 (5 bases). V was shortened by 5 bases and J by 4 bases, with 16 bases between the two germline ends. Per germline, CDR1 LGHDT and CDR2 YNNKEL (reference sequence). This CDR3 is built from 15 residues. The CDR3 sequence is CASSFQGGGADTQYF. CDR3 DNA: TGTGCCAGCAGCTTCCAGGGTGGCGGCGCAGATACGCAGTATTTT.

The count of this clone is one. The chain joins TRBV28 to TRBJ2-3, with D possibly TRBD2 on 6 matching bases. Germline lookup yields CDR1 MDHEN and CDR2 SYDVKM. Trimming left V 4 bases short and J 9 bases short, with 17 bases between. The CDR3 is made up of 14 amino acids. The CDR3 spells CASSSSLLARTQYF. CDR3 bases: TGTGCCAGCAGTTCATCCTTACTAGCTAGGACGCAGTATTTT. Together with reference TRBV28 and TRBJ2-3, the CDR3 gives the full variable domain: DVKVTQSSRYLVKRTGEKVFLECVQDMDHENMFWYRQDPGLGLRLIYFSYDVKMKEKGDIPEGYSVSREKKERFSLILESASTNQTSMYLCASSSSLLARTQYFGPGTRLTVL.

The gene calls are TRBV11-2 and TRBJ2-3; 9 positions agree with TRBD1. The CDR3 contains 14 residues. CDR1 and CDR2 (germline): SGHAT, FQNNGV. V lost 4 bases, J lost 4 bases, and 3 bases stayed unmatched. The CDR3 region is CASSSRTGADTQYF. The CDR3 DNA is TGTGCCAGCAGCTCCAGGACAGGGGCAGATACGCAGTATTTT.

V usage is TRBV6-2 or TRBV6-3 and J usage is TRBJ1-2; maybe TRBD1 (5 bases). The CDR3 extends over 14 amino acids. The germline V gene has CDR1 MNHEY and CDR2 SVGEGT. The germline V and J ends were trimmed by 0 bases and 7 bases, with 12 bases remaining between them. The CDR3 loop reads CASSYSGPRFGYTF. CDR3 nucleotides: TGTGCCAGCAGTTACTCGGGGCCGCGGTTTGGCTACACCTTC.